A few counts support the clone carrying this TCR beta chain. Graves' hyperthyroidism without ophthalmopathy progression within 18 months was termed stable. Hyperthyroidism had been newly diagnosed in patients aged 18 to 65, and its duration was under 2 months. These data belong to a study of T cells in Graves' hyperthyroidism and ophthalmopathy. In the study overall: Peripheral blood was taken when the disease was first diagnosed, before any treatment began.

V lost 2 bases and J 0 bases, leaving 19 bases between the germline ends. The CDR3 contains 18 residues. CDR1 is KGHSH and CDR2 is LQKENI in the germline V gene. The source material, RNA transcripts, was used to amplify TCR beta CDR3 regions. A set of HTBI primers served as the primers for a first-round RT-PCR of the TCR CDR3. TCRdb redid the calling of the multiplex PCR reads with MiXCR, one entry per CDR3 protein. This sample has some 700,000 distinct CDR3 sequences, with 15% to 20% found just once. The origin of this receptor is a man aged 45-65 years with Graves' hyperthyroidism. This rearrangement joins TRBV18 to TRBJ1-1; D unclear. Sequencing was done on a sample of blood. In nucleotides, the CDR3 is TGTGCCAGCTCACCAGAAATACAGCGAACCTGGATGAACACTGAAGCTTTCTTT. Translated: CASSPEIQRTWMNTEAFF.